This T cell receptor beta chain was retrieved from a study of T cell responses to AZD1222 COVID-19 vaccine. Whole-study context: Second doses that came at about 4 or about 12 weeks were put together. Study results and caveats: Sampling that yielded the repertoires occurred only after the peak T cell response. It should be noted that donors were predominantly white British and more often female, and clonal diversity was possibly underestimated.

The repertoire was sequenced with immunoSEQ multiplex PCR; TCRdb's copy has only in-frame clones and lacks some. The table has approximately 100,000 clones, more than 75% seen once. A remark on this clone: Its antigen is unidentified.

Germline CDR1 MDHEN, CDR2 SYDVKM. The germline V and J ends were trimmed by 4 bases and 4 bases, with 20 bases remaining between them. This CDR3 contains 17 residues. This sequence originates from an adult in good health. This specimen consisted of peripheral blood, obtained on day 0 of AZD1222 vaccination. The chain combines TRBV28 with TRBJ1-5, with a possible D match to TRBD1 (5 bases). The CDR3 protein is CASSSYPGGRNNQPQHF. In DNA, the CDR3 is TGTGCCAGCAGTTCGTACCCGGGGGGACGGAATAATCAGCCCCAGCATTTT.